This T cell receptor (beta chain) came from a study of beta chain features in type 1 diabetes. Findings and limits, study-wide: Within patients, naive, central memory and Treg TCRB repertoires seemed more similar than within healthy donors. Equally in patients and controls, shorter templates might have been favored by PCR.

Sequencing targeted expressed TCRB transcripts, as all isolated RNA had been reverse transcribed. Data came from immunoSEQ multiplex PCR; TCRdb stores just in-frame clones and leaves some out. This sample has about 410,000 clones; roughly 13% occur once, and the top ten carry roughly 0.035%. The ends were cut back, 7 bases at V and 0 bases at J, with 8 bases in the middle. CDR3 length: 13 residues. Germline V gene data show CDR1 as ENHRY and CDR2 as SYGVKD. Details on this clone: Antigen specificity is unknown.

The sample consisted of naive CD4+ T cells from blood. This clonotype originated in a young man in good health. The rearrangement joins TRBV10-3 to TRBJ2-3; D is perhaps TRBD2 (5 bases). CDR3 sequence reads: CAIKADSTDTQYF. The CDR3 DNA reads TGTGCCATCAAAGCGGACAGCACAGATACGCAGTATTTT.